The clone carrying this T cell receptor (beta chain) was observed a handful of times. Its specificity is not known. Preparation of the TCRbeta library used unique molecular identifiers. TCRdb reprocessed the PCR reads via MiXCR and lists one record per CDR3 protein. The sample yields about 130,000 distinct CDR3 sequences, around a tenth seen once. These data come from a study of T-cell reconstitution after alpha-beta-depleted transplantation in children. General study findings and limits: The origin of alpha-beta T cells about two months after transplant was reportedly several hundred expanded graft clones. T-cell numbers and diversity one year post-transplant derived largely from freshly generated T cells. TCRbeta diversity was high at day 60 in some patients (a result of surviving recipient T cells and thymic progenitors).

This clonotype was obtained from a girl less than two years old who had a stem cell transplant for combined immunodeficiency, so the T cells may come from the graft donor. The sequenced sample was PBMCs, mostly from graft donor cells, obtained 180 days after TCRalphabeta/CD19-depleted stem cell transplant.

CDR3 in DNA: TGTGCCAGCAGCCAGAGAAGAAAGACAGGGGGCATTTACATTGAAGCTTTCTTT. It specifies CASSQRRKTGGIYIEAFF. V and J are TRBV4-2 and TRBJ1-1, with TRBD1 matching 10 bases. The CDR3 covers 18 residues. V dropped 3 bases and J dropped 7; count of bases not matched to a gene: 17. Germline CDR1 LGHNA, CDR2 YNFKEQ.